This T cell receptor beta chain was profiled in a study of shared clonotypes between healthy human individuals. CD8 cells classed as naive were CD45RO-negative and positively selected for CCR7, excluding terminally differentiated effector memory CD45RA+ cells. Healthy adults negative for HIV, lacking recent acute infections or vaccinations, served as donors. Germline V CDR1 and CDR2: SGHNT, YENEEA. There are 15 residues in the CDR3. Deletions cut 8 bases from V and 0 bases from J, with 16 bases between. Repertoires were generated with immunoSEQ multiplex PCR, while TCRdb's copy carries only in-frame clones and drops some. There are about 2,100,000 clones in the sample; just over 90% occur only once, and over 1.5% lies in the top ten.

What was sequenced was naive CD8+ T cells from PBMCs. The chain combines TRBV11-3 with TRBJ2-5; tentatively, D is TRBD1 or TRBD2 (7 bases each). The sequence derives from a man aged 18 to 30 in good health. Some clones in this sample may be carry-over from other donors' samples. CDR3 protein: CASQQGRGYQETQYF. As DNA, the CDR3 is TGTGCCAGCCAACAGGGGAGGGGGTACCAAGAGACCCAGTACTTC. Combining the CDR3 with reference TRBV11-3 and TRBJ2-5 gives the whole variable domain EAGVVQSPRYKIIEKKQPVAFWCNPISGHNTLYWYLQNLGQGPELLIRYENEEAVDDSQLPKDRFSAERLKGVDSTLKIQPAELGDSAVYLCASQQGRGYQETQYFGPGTRLLVL.